What follows are 27 T cell receptor beta chains derived from one specimen sequenced in a study of control samples from healthy donors and cancer patients. The repertoire was sequenced with immunoSEQ multiplex PCR; TCRdb's copy has only in-frame clones and lacks some. The sample comprises 95,000 to 150,000 clones, 88% of which are singletons, and around 3.5% rests with the top ten. Specimen: blood. All receptors derive from a man between 35 and 55 years old in good health.

The chain employs TRBV3-1 (or the pseudogene TRBV3-2) and TRBJ2-7, with TRBD1 matching over 9 bases. The CDR3 extends over 14 amino acids. Germline CDR1 and CDR2: LGHDT and YNNKEL (reference sequence). J lost 2 bases, V lost 4 bases, and 3 bases had no gene match. This CDR3 is CASSPGQGTYEQYF. The CDR3 DNA follows: TGTGCCAGCAGCCCGGGACAGGGCACCTACGAGCAGTACTTC.

This chain joins TRBV7-9 and TRBJ1-4; no firm D call. V shed 2 bases and J shed 8 bases, with 15 bases lying between them. The CDR3 length is 15 residues. Germline values: CDR1 SEHNR, CDR2 FQNEAQ (reference sequence). CDR3 protein: CASSLSISRAEKLFF. As DNA, the CDR3 is TGTGCCAGCAGCTTATCCATCTCAAGAGCCGAAAAACTGTTTTTT.

This clone has more than one count but fewer than ten. The chain couples TRBV9 to TRBJ2-3, with 10 bases that match TRBD2. In germline, CDR1 is SGDLS, CDR2 YYNGEE. This CDR3 region has 15 residues. Losses at the gene ends were 5 bases for V and 2 bases for J; bases not matched to a gene: 5. In DNA form, the CDR3 reads TGTGCCAGCAGTAAAGCGGGGGGGAACACAGATACGCAGTATTTT. It is translated as CASSKAGGNTDTQYF.

As to this clone: The identical CDR3 is also encoded by other nucleotide sequences in the sample. This CDR3 reads CATSVGYEQYF. The DNA of the CDR3 is TGTGCCACCAGTGTGGGATACGAGCAGTACTTC. V usage is TRBV24-1 and J usage is TRBJ2-7; D is unresolved. CDR3 length: 11 amino acids. The germline V and J ends were trimmed by 5 bases and 4 bases, with 5 bases remaining between them. CDR1 and CDR2 from the germline V gene are KGHDR and SFDVKD.

The chain couples TRBV29-1 to TRBJ1-1, with a weak D call TRBD1 (5 bases). With 4 bases removed from V and 3 bases from J, the gap between germline ends came to 12 bases. The CDR3 contains 13 residues. CDR1 and CDR2 (germline): SQVTM, ANQGSEA. The CDR3 here is CSVADSHYTEAFF. The DNA for the CDR3 is TGCAGCGTTGCAGACAGCCACTACACTGAAGCTTTCTTT.

This chain connects TRBV7-2 to TRBJ2-7; D remains ambiguous. Germline assignment: CDR1 SGHTA and CDR2 FQGNSA. CDR3 length: 14 residues. The V end lost 1 base, the J end lost 2 bases, and 9 bases lay between the germline ends. The CDR3 bases are TGTGCCAGCAGCTTAGTCTATCAGGCCTACGAGCAGTACTTC. This translates into CASSLVYQAYEQYF. Combining the CDR3 with reference TRBV7-2 and TRBJ2-7 gives the whole variable domain GAGVSQSPSNKVTEKGKDVELRCDPISGHTALYWYRQSLGQGLEFLIYFQGNSAPDKSGLPSDRFSAERTGGSVSTLTIQRTQQEDSAVYLCASSLVYQAYEQYFGPGTRLTVT.

In its sample, this clone was seen many times. The chain recombines TRBV18 with TRBJ1-2; D possibly corresponds to TRBD1 (5 bases). The CDR3 has 14 residues. The germline CDR1 and CDR2 sequences are KGHSH and LQKENI. The V end lost 3 bases, the J end lost 3 bases, and 11 bases lay between the germline ends. CDR3 in amino acids: CASSPSQGYYGYTF. CDR3 DNA sequence: TGTGCCAGCTCACCTTCCCAGGGTTACTATGGCTACACCTTC.

This clone has just one count. The chain has TRBV5-4 and TRBJ1-2; 7 bases agree with TRBD1. V dropped 4 bases and J dropped 3; count of bases not matched to a gene: 9. CDR1 is SGHNT, CDR2 YYREEE, per germline (reference sequence). The CDR3 runs 15 residues. The CDR3 is CASSLTTGRYYGYTF. The CDR3 DNA sequence: TGTGCCAGCAGCCTGACGACAGGGAGATACTATGGCTACACCTTC. Supplemented by reference TRBV5-4 and TRBJ1-2, the full variable domain reads ETGVTQSPTHLIKTRGQQVTLRCSSQSGHNTVSWYQQALGQGPQFIFQYYREEENGRGNFPPRFSGLQFPNYSSELNVNALELDDSALYLCASSLTTGRYYGYTFGSGTRLTVV.

The J gene is TRBJ1-5, the V gene TRBV7-9; tentative D call: TRBD1 (6 bases). CDR1 and CDR2 (germline): SEHNR, FQNEAQ (reference sequence). The ends were cut back, 1 base at V and 4 bases at J, with 8 bases in the middle. CDR3 length: 14 residues. CDR3 DNA sequence: TGTGCCAGCAGCTTAGGAGGGGGGAATCAGCCCCAGCATTTT. This gives the protein CASSLGGGNQPQHF.

In this sample, this clone turned up once. The chain is built from TRBV4-2 and TRBJ2-7; D possibly corresponds to TRBD2 (6 bases). CDR1 and CDR2 (germline): LGHNA, YNFKEQ. The CDR3 is 15 residues long. Trimming took off 5 bases at V and 0 bases at J, with 14 bases between the two ends. CDR3 sequence: CASSTGLVSSYEQYF. CDR3 coding DNA: TGTGCCAGCAGCACGGGACTCGTGAGCTCCTACGAGCAGTACTTC.

V and J are TRBV18 and TRBJ1-1; no clear D. The germline V gene encodes CDR1 KGHSH and CDR2 LQKENI. The CDR3 contains 15 residues. The V end lost 4 bases, the J end lost 1 base, and 13 bases lay between the germline ends. CDR3 amino acids: CASSREGQENTEAFF. CDR3 bases: TGTGCCAGCTCACGAGAAGGCCAGGAGAACACTGAAGCTTTCTTT.

This chain connects TRBV3-1 (or the pseudogene TRBV3-2) to TRBJ1-3; TRBD1 matches 11 bases. V lost 1 base, J lost 4 bases, and 6 bases stayed unmatched. The length of the CDR3 is 17 residues. CDR1 and CDR2 from the germline V gene are LGHDT and YNNKEL (reference sequence). The CDR3: CASSQGGQGVFGNTIYF. DNA for the CDR3: TGTGCCAGCAGCCAAGGGGGACAGGGGGTCTTCGGAAACACCATATATTTT.

The chain carries TRBV11-3 and TRBJ2-2; TRBD2 matches 9 bases. V dropped 5 bases and J dropped 4; count of bases not matched to a gene: 5. Germline CDR1 and CDR2: SGHNT and YENEEA. The CDR3 runs to 15 residues. This CDR3 is CASSIAGVSTGELFF. Written as DNA, the CDR3 is TGTGCCAGCAGCATAGCGGGGGTTTCCACCGGGGAGCTGTTTTTT.

J is TRBJ2-2 and V is TRBV13; D is unclear. V dropped 5 bases and J dropped 2 bases, with 12 bases sitting between them. CDR3 length equals 15 residues. The germline V gene encodes CDR1 PRHDT and CDR2 FYEKMQ (reference sequence). The CDR3, as DNA: TGTGCCAGCAGCCTCGTACCAGATAACACCGGGGAGCTGTTTTTT. The encoded protein is CASSLVPDNTGELFF.

CDR3 loop: CASSEFGQVNNQPQHF. For the CDR3, the DNA is TGTGCCAGCAGTGAATTCGGTCAGGTAAACAATCAGCCCCAGCATTTT. The chain is built from TRBV6-1 and TRBJ1-5; D remains ambiguous. Germline CDR1 is MNHNS and CDR2 is SASEGT. This CDR3 region has 16 residues. The V gene lost 2 bases and the J gene lost 3 bases, with 14 bases spanning the gap.

The chain combines TRBV24-1 with TRBJ2-2; 8 nucleotides align to TRBD1. The V gene end was trimmed by 0 bases and the J gene end by 5 bases; junction bases not matched to a gene: 7. The CDR3 totals 17 residues. Germline V CDR1 and CDR2: KGHDR, SFDVKD. CDR3 sequence: CATSDLSTGGGTGELFF. DNA of the CDR3: TGTGCCACCAGTGATTTGAGCACAGGGGGTGGGACCGGGGAGCTGTTTTTT.

V gene TRBV6-1 combines with J gene TRBJ1-1; 7 bases fit TRBD1. CDR1 is MNHNS and CDR2 is SASEGT in the germline V gene. The V gene end was trimmed by 3 bases and the J gene end by 5 bases; junction bases not matched to a gene: 12. The CDR3 is 16 amino acids. The CDR3 here is CASSDTDREGDTEAFF. DNA of the CDR3: TGTGCCAGCAGTGACACCGACAGGGAGGGGGATACTGAAGCTTTCTTT.

The chain couples TRBV2 to TRBJ2-7; 8 bases fit TRBD1. V dropped 5 bases and J dropped 5; count of bases not matched to a gene: 2. The CDR3 sequence is 12 residues long. Germline CDR1 is SNHLY and CDR2 is FYNNEI. CDR3 bases: TGTGCCAGCAGTCGGGACAGGAACGAGCAGTACTTC. Translating gives CASSRDRNEQYF.

The DNA for the CDR3 is TGTGCTAGTGGTTTTACAGCGGGGGGCTCCTACAATGAGCAGTTCTTC. This codes for CASGFTAGGSYNEQFF. The V gene is TRBV12-5, the J gene TRBJ2-1; 9 bases line up with TRBD2. Germline trimming cut 3 bases from V and 0 bases from J; bases unmatched to any gene: 3. CDR1 LGHNT and CDR2 FRNRAP come from the germline V gene. The CDR3 extends over 16 amino acids.

The chain uses TRBV5-6 and TRBJ2-7; 7 bases match TRBD1. J lost 3 bases, V lost 4 bases, and 7 bases had no gene match. Germline V lookup: CDR1 SGHDT, CDR2 YYEEEE. The CDR3 is made up of 14 amino acids. CDR3: CASSLGTENYEQYF. The CDR3 DNA reads as TGTGCCAGCAGCCTCGGGACAGAGAACTACGAGCAGTACTTC.

The chain couples TRBV7-3 to TRBJ2-6; D call uncertain. CDR1 is SGHTA and CDR2 is FQGTGA in the germline V gene. This CDR3 is 16 amino acids long. Deletions cut 5 bases from V and 0 bases from J, with 11 bases between. Here the CDR3 DNA reads TGTGCCAGCAGCATAGACACCAGCTCTGGGGCCAACGTCCTGACTTTC. Translated: CASSIDTSSGANVLTF.

This clone was picked up one time. CDR3 nucleotide sequence: TGTGCCAGTAAACAGGGGAGCTCCTATAATTCACCCCTCCACTTT. This translates into CASKQGSSYNSPLHF. The genes are TRBV19 and TRBJ1-6; 7 positions agree with TRBD1. The germline gives CDR1 LNHDA, CDR2 SQIVND (reference sequence). CDR3 length equals 15 residues. V lost 7 bases and J lost 0; bases outside the gene matches: 3.

This clone was seen only once. The chain carries TRBV5-8 and TRBJ1-6, with D perhaps TRBD1 (5 bases). The V gene lost 3 bases and the J gene lost 0 bases, with 10 bases spanning the gap. Germline V gives CDR1 SGHTS, CDR2 YDEGEE. There are 16 residues in the CDR3. For the CDR3, the DNA is TGTGCCAGCAGCTCTGGGGGGAGCTCCTATAATTCACCCCTCCACTTT. Protein: CASSSGGSSYNSPLHF.

V is TRBV24-1 and J is TRBJ1-4; D is undetermined. Germline V gene sequence: CDR1 KGHDR, CDR2 SFDVKD. The CDR3 covers 14 residues. Trimming removed 3 bases from V and 3 bases from J, with 7 bases in between. CDR3: CATSDGSANEKLFF. In DNA form, the CDR3 reads TGTGCCACCAGTGATGGCTCAGCTAATGAAAAACTGTTTTTT.

The chain couples TRBV24-1 to TRBJ1-2; TRBD1 matches 7 bases. With 3 bases clipped from V and 8 bases from J, the junction kept 11 bases outside the gene matches. Germline V gene sequence: CDR1 KGHDR, CDR2 SFDVKD. This CDR3 comprises 15 residues. This chain's CDR3 is CATSDVGQSLFGYTF. DNA for the CDR3: TGTGCCACCAGTGATGTGGGACAGAGCTTGTTCGGCTACACCTTC.

CDR3 nucleotides: TGCGCCAGCAGTGAGCGGGGGGTGTATGAGCAGTTCTTC. It is translated as CASSERGVYEQFF. J is TRBJ2-1 and V is TRBV10-2; 7 bases fit TRBD2. The CDR3 totals 13 residues. The J segment lost 8 bases and the V segment lost 2 bases, leaving 3 bases of the junction unmatched. The germline V gene has CDR1 WSHSY and CDR2 SAAADI.

This chain connects TRBV7-2 to TRBJ2-1; 10 nucleotides align to TRBD2. The V segment lost 1 base and the J segment 4 bases; nucleotides outside the gene matches: 7. Germline V gives CDR1 SGHTA, CDR2 FQGNSA. The CDR3 has 17 residues. In DNA, the CDR3 is TGTGCCAGCAGCTTAGGGCTGGTAGCGGGGGGTTACAATGAGCAGTTCTTC. It yields the protein CASSLGLVAGGYNEQFF.